This T cell receptor beta chain originates from a study of vaccination and CD4 T cells after COVID-19. Study in general: Blood was drawn a median roughly 66 days post second dose, range 14 to 241.

Treatment described: roughly 10-day PBMC culture with coronavirus spike peptide pools or control peptides (ViraFEST assay). Before TCRs were sequenced, ViraFEST expanded antigen-specific T cells with peptide pools. The CDR3 runs 17 residues. The germline gives CDR1 DFQATT, CDR2 SNEGSKA (reference sequence). With 0 bases clipped from V and 1 base from J, the junction kept 7 bases outside the gene matches. Oncomine TCR Beta short-read sequencing was applied to DNA from cultured CD4+ T cells. Investigators isolated genomic DNA from cultured CD4+ T cells. TCRdb redid the calling of the PCR reads with MiXCR, one entry per CDR3 protein. Of 20,000 or so distinct CDR3 sequences detected, more than 20% appear once; the ten largest clones hold 7.5% to 8%. This clonotype is classed as medium-sized. The antigen is undetermined.

V and J are TRBV20-1 and TRBJ2-2, with 8 bases fitting TRBD1. The sequence was collected from a human donor with COVID-19. Sequencing input: cultured CD4+ T cells from blood. CDR3 in amino acids: CSARDRRTGQNTGELFF. CDR3 bases: TGCAGTGCTAGAGATCGAAGGACAGGGCAGAACACCGGGGAGCTGTTTTTT.